This entry features one T cell receptor beta chain sequence. The antigen is undetermined. TCRdb processed the 5' RACE reads anew with MiXCR; each CDR3 protein has one entry. The data hold 100,000 to 150,000 distinct CDR3 sequences, with about a sixth observed a single time. These data are taken from a study of T-cell memory formation after mild COVID-19. The study, taken as a whole, reports: Largely, contracting CD4+ clones fell within CM and EM, and contracting CD8+ clones within EMRA.

V trimming: 7 bases; J trimming: 2 bases; junction bases outside the gene matches: 2. The CDR3 covers 12 residues. CDR1 is MNHNY, CDR2 SVGAGI, per germline (reference sequence). This receptor was identified in a man between 18 and 29 years old who had mild COVID-19 (a few samples of this study predate the infection). Cell type and time point are not known. The gene calls are TRBV6-6 and TRBJ2-7; 7 bases are shared with TRBD1. The sequenced sample was PBMCs or a T cell subset sorted from them (not recorded which). The CDR3 sequence: CASKTGTYEQYF. The CDR3 region has the DNA TGTGCCAGCAAGACAGGGACCTACGAGCAGTACTTC.